The 32 T cell receptor beta chains below all came from one sample that was sequenced in a study of T-cell reconstitution after alpha-beta-depleted transplantation in children. Unique molecular identifiers were used to barcode this TCRbeta library. TCRdb re-analysed the PCR reads in MiXCR, keeping a single row per CDR3 protein. In the table there are about 240,000 distinct CDR3 sequences, roughly a quarter of which are singletons. The sequences come from PBMCs, collected before TCRalphabeta/CD19-depleted stem cell transplant. The source is a girl aged 2 to 9 with Fanconi anemia, due to receive a stem cell transplant.

This clonotype was recorded many times. This sequence joins TRBV6-6 and TRBJ2-1, with D unclear. V shed 2 bases and J shed 3 bases, with 5 bases lying between them. Germline assignment: CDR1 MNHNY and CDR2 SVGAGI (reference sequence). The CDR3 sequence is 13 residues long. The CDR3 protein is CASSYVLYNEQFF. CDR3 DNA sequence: TGTGCCAGCAGTTACGTACTCTACAATGAGCAGTTCTTC.

This clonotype has only a few counts. V is TRBV20-1 and J is TRBJ2-3; no firm D call. The CDR3 runs to 12 residues. The ends were cut back, 5 bases at V and 14 bases at J, with 20 bases in the middle. Germline CDR1 reads DFQATT; CDR2 reads SNEGSKA (reference sequence). The CDR3 sequence is CSAHHDTDARYF. The CDR3 DNA reads as TGCAGTGCTCACCATGACACAGATGCGCGGTATTTT.

V and J are TRBV12-3 or TRBV12-4 and TRBJ1-5, with a possible D match to TRBD1 (6 bases). V was shortened by 7 bases and J by 5 bases, with 18 bases between the two germline ends. CDR3 length equals 15 residues. CDR3 in DNA: TGTGCCAGCACCTACCGACCTGGGGGGCATCAGCCCCAGCATTTT. Residues: CASTYRPGGHQPQHF.

The chain is built from TRBV11-2 and TRBJ2-5; D possibly corresponds to TRBD1 (5 bases). The CDR3 totals 15 residues. CDR1 SGHAT and CDR2 FQNNGV come from the germline V gene. Trimming took 5 bases from V and 3 from J, leaving 16 bases between them. The CDR3 region is CASSLTATTEETQYF. Here the CDR3 DNA reads TGTGCCAGCAGCCTGACAGCAACGACGGAAGAGACCCAGTACTTC.

The chain has TRBV20-1 and TRBJ2-4; D uncertain. V lost 4 bases and J lost 0, with 13 bases in between. This CDR3 has 15 residues. From germline, CDR1 is DFQATT and CDR2 SNEGSKA (reference sequence). This CDR3 is CSATTAVLAKNIQYF. The CDR3 DNA reads as TGCAGTGCTACCACTGCGGTACTAGCCAAAAACATTCAGTACTTC.

This clonotype showed up many times. The genes are TRBV20-1 and TRBJ2-7, with 9 bases that match TRBD1. CDR1 is DFQATT and CDR2 is SNEGSKA in the germline V gene (reference sequence). The V and J ends lost 2 bases and 3 bases, in that order; junction bases with no gene match: 2. The CDR3 is 13 residues long. The CDR3 is CSARLGQGYEQYF. The DNA of the CDR3 is TGCAGTGCTAGACTGGGACAGGGCTACGAGCAGTACTTC.

This clonotype was detected many times. The gene calls are TRBV20-1 and TRBJ2-7; tentative D call: TRBD2 (6 bases). CDR1 DFQATT and CDR2 SNEGSKA come from the germline V gene (reference sequence). Between the trimmed V and J ends, which lost 3 bases and 7 bases, there was a span of 13 bases. The CDR3 is made up of 12 amino acids. The chain's CDR3 is CSASGRVREQYF. Here the CDR3 DNA reads TGCAGTGCTAGCGGGAGAGTACGGGAGCAGTACTTC.

This clonotype was picked up many times. V is TRBV29-1 and J is TRBJ2-7, with D perhaps TRBD1 or TRBD2 (5 bases each). V gave up 6 bases and J gave up 5 bases, with 11 bases separating them. The CDR3 runs to 11 residues. Germline CDR1 and CDR2: SQVTM and ANQGSEA. The CDR3 sequence is CSVGVGDEQYF. CDR3 bases: TGCAGCGTGGGGGTGGGGGACGAGCAGTACTTC.

This clonotype was seen many times. V and J are TRBV2 and TRBJ2-3; the D gene is possibly TRBD2 (5 bases). CDR3 length equals 19 residues. Trimming took 0 bases from V and 0 from J, leaving 19 bases between them. CDR1 and CDR2 (germline): SNHLY, FYNNEI. The CDR3 sequence: CASSEAPGGGQTSTDTQYF. The DNA for the CDR3 is TGTGCCAGCAGTGAAGCTCCAGGAGGCGGTCAAACTAGCACAGATACGCAGTATTTT.

V and J are TRBV20-1 and TRBJ1-2; the D is unclear. The V and J ends lost 6 bases and 4 bases respectively, with 18 bases between them. The V gene's germline CDR1 is DFQATT and CDR2 SNEGSKA (reference sequence). The CDR3 extends over 14 amino acids. CDR3 bases: TGCAGTGCGCTACAGCGTATAGTCGGCTATGGCTACACCTTC. This gives the protein CSALQRIVGYGYTF.

This clonotype has at least ten counts. CDR3 bases: TGCAGCGTTAATCAGGGGAAGGAGACCCAGTACTTC. This codes for CSVNQGKETQYF. The rearrangement joins TRBV29-1 to TRBJ2-5; perhaps TRBD1 as D (6 bases). The CDR3 consists of 12 residues. CDR1 and CDR2 from the germline V gene are SQVTM and ANQGSEA. The ends were cut back, 5 bases at V and 5 bases at J, with 12 bases in the middle.

This clonotype was observed a few times. The V and J genes are TRBV7-9 and TRBJ2-1, with D possibly matching TRBD1 (6 bases). Germline V gene data show CDR1 as SEHNR and CDR2 as FQNEAQ (reference sequence). V was cut by 7 bases and J by 6 bases, with 13 bases left in between. The CDR3 totals 13 residues. The CDR3 is CASTTSGVNEQFF. CDR3 sequence (DNA): TGTGCCAGCACCACATCAGGGGTCAATGAGCAGTTCTTC.

The J gene is TRBJ1-1, the V gene TRBV6-5, with a possible D match to TRBD1 (5 bases). Germline V CDR1 and CDR2: MNHEY, SVGAGI. This CDR3 has 17 residues. V lost 2 bases, J lost 5 bases, and 21 bases lay in between. DNA for the CDR3: TGTGCCAGCAGTTACAATATAGCGGCAGTAGGGGATACTGAAGCTTTCTTT. Translated, it gives CASSYNIAAVGDTEAFF.

V gene TRBV29-1 combines with J gene TRBJ2-1; D gene unclear. This CDR3 comprises 14 residues. From germline, CDR1 is SQVTM and CDR2 ANQGSEA. The germline V and J ends were trimmed by 7 bases and 0 bases, with 13 bases remaining between them. In DNA form, the CDR3 reads TGCAGCGCTCCAGTACTTAGCTCCTACAATGAGCAGTTCTTC. This encodes CSAPVLSSYNEQFF.

This clonotype has a handful of counts. The chain recombines TRBV29-1 with TRBJ2-3, with D perhaps matching TRBD1 (6 bases). Germline V gene data show CDR1 as SQVTM and CDR2 as ANQGSEA. With 4 bases removed from V and 0 bases from J, the gap between germline ends came to 8 bases. The CDR3 consists of 13 residues. In nucleotides, the CDR3 is TGCAGCGTTGTGACAGGAAGCACAGATACGCAGTATTTT. It yields the protein CSVVTGSTDTQYF.

This clonotype was detected ten times or more. This chain joins TRBV20-1 and TRBJ2-2, with D maybe TRBD1 (5 bases). The CDR3 is 17 amino acids. Looked up from germline, CDR1 is DFQATT and CDR2 is SNEGSKA (reference sequence). Trimming left V 3 bases short and J 4 bases short, with 21 bases between. The CDR3 bases are TGCAGTGCTAGGGCAATCCTAGGGGCTGTCGGCACCGGGGAGCTGTTTTTT. Translation gives CSARAILGAVGTGELFF.

This clonotype was counted at least ten times. This chain's CDR3 is CSVGGLVVGHQGRGEQYF. CDR3 nucleotides: TGCAGCGTTGGGGGATTGGTTGTAGGGCACCAGGGACGTGGGGAGCAGTACTTC. V gene TRBV29-1 combines with J gene TRBJ2-7; TRBD1 or TRBD2 may be the D gene (5 bases each). V lost 4 bases, J lost 7 bases, and 32 bases lay in between. CDR3 length: 18 residues. Germline V gives CDR1 SQVTM, CDR2 ANQGSEA.

This clonotype showed up just a few times. The chain uses TRBV5-5 and TRBJ2-7, with 15 bases lining up with TRBD2. The CDR3 sequence is 15 residues long. Germline loops: CDR1 SGHKS, CDR2 YYEKEE (reference sequence). Germline trimming cut 4 bases from V and 4 bases from J; bases unmatched to any gene: 3. The CDR3 loop is CASSIGTSGRYEQYF. The CDR3 DNA reads as TGTGCCAGCAGCATTGGGACTAGCGGGAGGTACGAGCAGTACTTC.

This chain connects TRBV20-1 to TRBJ2-7, with 8 bases lining up with TRBD1. Trimming removed 7 bases from V and 3 bases from J; junction bases left unmatched: 8. Germline lookup yields CDR1 DFQATT and CDR2 SNEGSKA (reference sequence). CDR3 length equals 13 residues. CDR3 DNA sequence: TGCAGTGTCACGTCGACAGGGGACTACGAGCAGTACTTC. Translating gives CSVTSTGDYEQYF.

This chain joins TRBV29-1 and TRBJ2-2; no clear D gene. The CDR3 totals 12 residues. The germline V gene encodes CDR1 SQVTM and CDR2 ANQGSEA. Trimming shortened V by 5 bases and J by 8 bases, and 12 bases separated the two germline ends. CDR3 protein: CSVLSLQGELFF. CDR3 nucleotide sequence: TGCAGCGTTCTCAGTCTTCAGGGGGAGCTGTTTTTT.

This chain connects TRBV28 to TRBJ2-7; D gene unclear. The CDR3 runs 13 residues. The V end lost 10 bases, the J end lost 2 bases, and 15 bases lay between the germline ends. The germline V gene has CDR1 MDHEN and CDR2 SYDVKM. The CDR3 DNA reads as TGTGCCACCAGCTCCCTGGTCCCCTACGAGCAGTACTTC. Translating gives CATSSLVPYEQYF. The variable domain in full, completed from reference TRBV28 and TRBJ2-7, reads DVKVTQSSRYLVKRTGEKVFLECVQDMDHENMFWYRQDPGLGLRLIYFSYDVKMKEKGDIPEGYSVSREKKERFSLILESASTNQTSMYLCATSSLVPYEQYFGPGTRLTVT.

A remark on this clonotype: One base away lies a much larger clone, so this may be a sequencing read error. The genes are TRBV20-1 and TRBJ2-1; maybe TRBD2 (5 bases). V lost 7 bases, J lost 6 bases, and 19 bases lay in between. Per germline, CDR1 DFQATT and CDR2 SNEGSKA (reference sequence). The CDR3 runs to 14 residues. The CDR3 bases are TGCAGTGTTTTATGGAAACTAGAGCGCAATGAGCAGTTCTTC. It encodes CSVLWKLERNEQFF.

V is TRBV20-1 and J is TRBJ2-7; 15 bases map to TRBD2. Trimming removed 3 bases from V and 5 bases from J; junction bases left unmatched: 11. This CDR3 is 17 amino acids long. CDR1 is DFQATT and CDR2 is SNEGSKA in the germline V gene (reference sequence). Here the CDR3 DNA reads TGCAGTGCTAGCCGCCCTGGACTAGCGGGAGGGCCACACGAGCAGTACTTC. Residues: CSASRPGLAGGPHEQYF.

The chain combines TRBV16 with TRBJ2-2, with 8 bases matching TRBD2. Germline CDR1 KGHSY, CDR2 FQNENV. There are 15 residues in the CDR3. V trimming: 2 bases; J trimming: 5 bases; junction bases outside the gene matches: 4. For the CDR3, the DNA is TGTGCCAGCAGCCAAATCATAGCGGGAACCGGGGAGCTGTTTTTT. Translating it yields CASSQIIAGTGELFF.

This clonotype was observed many times. CDR3 protein: CASSQDGRYSYNEQFF. The CDR3 nucleotides read TGTGCCAGCAGCCAAGATGGCCGTTACTCCTACAATGAGCAGTTCTTC. This chain joins TRBV4-2 and TRBJ2-1; D is unresolved. The CDR3 spans 16 residues. V was clipped by 0 bases and J by 0 bases, with 9 bases between them. Per the germline V gene, CDR1 is LGHNA and CDR2 is YNFKEQ.

This clonotype was detected a few times. This sequence joins TRBV29-1 and TRBJ1-2; D unresolved. This CDR3 contains 11 residues. The V gene's germline CDR1 is SQVTM and CDR2 ANQGSEA. The V end lost 2 bases, the J end lost 8 bases, and 9 bases lay between the germline ends. CDR3 DNA sequence: TGCAGCGTTGAATCTCGGACGGGCTACACCTTC. Translation gives CSVESRTGYTF.

CDR3 DNA: TGTGCCAGCTCACCAAATAGCGGGGGGGCCGTCCAAAACATTCAGTACTTC. Protein product: CASSPNSGGAVQNIQYF. The chain links TRBV18 to TRBJ2-4; the match to TRBD2 covers 11 bases. CDR3 length: 17 amino acids. With V trimmed by 2 bases and J by 5 bases, 8 bases remained unmatched. Germline V lookup: CDR1 KGHSH, CDR2 LQKENI.

This clonotype was picked up a small number of times. The chain uses TRBV12-3 or TRBV12-4 and TRBJ2-4, with 9 positions matching TRBD1. This CDR3 is built from 15 residues. Trimming at V came to 6 bases and at J to 6 bases, leaving 9 bases not matched to a gene. This CDR3 is CASRLTGGAGNIQYF. Written as DNA, the CDR3 is TGTGCCAGCAGACTAACAGGGGGCGCGGGAAACATTCAGTACTTC.

This clonotype was counted ten times or more. The chain is built from TRBV7-6 and TRBJ2-7; D perhaps matches TRBD2 (6 bases). The V end was cut by 1 base, the J end by 3 bases, with 13 bases between. CDR3 length equals 15 residues. Germline lookup yields CDR1 SGHVS and CDR2 FNYEAQ. DNA of the CDR3: TGTGCCAGCAGCTTAGGGAGCGGGCAAAACTACGAGCAGTACTTC. It codes for CASSLGSGQNYEQYF.

The chain joins TRBV6-5 to TRBJ1-1; 11 bases agree with TRBD1. CDR1 is MNHEY, CDR2 SVGAGI, per germline. Trimming cost V 4 bases and J 5 bases; bases outside gene matches: 6. CDR3 size: 15 residues. CDR3 in DNA: TGTGCCAGCAGTTTCCCGGGACAGGGGGTAACTGAAGCTTTCTTT. It yields the protein CASSFPGQGVTEAFF.

The chain has TRBV4-2 and TRBJ1-5; no clear D. Trimming removed 0 bases at V and 0 bases at J, with 9 bases between. The CDR3 has 16 residues. Germline V gene sequence: CDR1 LGHNA, CDR2 YNFKEQ. The DNA for the CDR3 is TGTGCCAGCAGCCAAGAGGACGGTAATAGCAATCAGCCCCAGCATTTT. Amino acid sequence: CASSQEDGNSNQPQHF.

The rearrangement joins TRBV28 to TRBJ2-3; 7 positions match TRBD1. Looked up from germline, CDR1 is MDHEN and CDR2 is SYDVKM. This CDR3 spans 17 amino acids. With 7 bases clipped from V and 2 bases from J, the junction kept 15 bases outside the gene matches. The DNA for the CDR3 is TGTGCCAGCACTACTAATACTAGGGACAGCGTCACAGATACGCAGTATTTT. Protein product: CASTTNTRDSVTDTQYF. Full variable domain (remainder filled in from reference TRBV28 and TRBJ2-3): DVKVTQSSRYLVKRTGEKVFLECVQDMDHENMFWYRQDPGLGLRLIYFSYDVKMKEKGDIPEGYSVSREKKERFSLILESASTNQTSMYLCASTTNTRDSVTDTQYFGPGTRLTVL.